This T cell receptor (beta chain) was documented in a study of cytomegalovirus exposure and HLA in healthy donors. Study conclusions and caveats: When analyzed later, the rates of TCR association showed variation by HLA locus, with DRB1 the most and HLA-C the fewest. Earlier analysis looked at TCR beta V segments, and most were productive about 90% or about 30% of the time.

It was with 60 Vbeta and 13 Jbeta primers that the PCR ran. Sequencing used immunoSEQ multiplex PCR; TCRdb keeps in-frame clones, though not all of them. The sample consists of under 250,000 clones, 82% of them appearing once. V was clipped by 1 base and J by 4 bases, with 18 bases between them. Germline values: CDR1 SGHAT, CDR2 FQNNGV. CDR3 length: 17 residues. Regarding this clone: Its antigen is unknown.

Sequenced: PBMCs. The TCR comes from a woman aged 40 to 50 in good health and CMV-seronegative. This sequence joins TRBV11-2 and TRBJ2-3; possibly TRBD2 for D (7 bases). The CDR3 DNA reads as TGTGCCAGCAGCTTAGTCCCAGCGGGGACAATCTCAGATACGCAGTATTTT. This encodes CASSLVPAGTISDTQYF.